One and the same sample provided the 26 T cell receptor beta chains below, sequenced in a study of monozygotic twins with inflammatory bowel disease. Each CDR3 protein gets one entry in TCRdb, which reprocessed the 5' RACE reads and gives no DNA. This listing includes a few hundred thousand distinct CDR3 sequences. Source material: blood. These receptors were collected from a human donor with ulcerative colitis or Crohn's disease, or a healthy co-twin of an affected twin (not recorded which).

The V gene is TRBV3-1, the J gene TRBJ2-1. The CDR3 runs to 12 residues. The germline CDR1 and CDR2 sequences are LGHDT and YNNKEL (reference sequence). The CDR3 loop is CASSQRYNEQFF.

This chain uses TRBV7-2 with TRBJ1-1. The CDR3 has 14 amino acids. Looked up from germline, CDR1 is SGHTA and CDR2 is FQGNSA. CDR3 in amino acids: CASSLEAANTEAFF.

The chain uses TRBV11-2 and TRBJ2-6. Germline V gene data show CDR1 as SGHAT and CDR2 as FQNNGV. This CDR3 comprises 15 residues. The CDR3: CASSLNPSGANVLTF.

V is TRBV2 and J is TRBJ1-2; TCRdb outputs TRBD1, but without DNA this stays unchecked. The CDR3 loop spans 13 amino acids. The V gene's germline CDR1 is SNHLY and CDR2 FYNNEI. CDR3: CASSSDRGDGYTF.

The J gene is TRBJ1-5, the V gene TRBV6-1; TCRdb designates TRBD1, a call that cannot be tested without DNA. The CDR3 has 16 residues. CDR1 MNHNS and CDR2 SASEGT come from the germline V gene. Here the CDR3 reads CASSQEQGGFWQPQHF.

This chain joins TRBV5-1 and TRBJ2-5; absent DNA, TCRdb's TRBD1 call cannot be checked. The CDR3 contains 13 residues. Germline lookup yields CDR1 SGHRS and CDR2 YFSETQ. This CDR3 is CASSLIISGDQYF.

J is TRBJ2-2 and V is TRBV12-3 or TRBV12-4; the TCRdb D gene call, TRBD1, has no DNA to confirm it. This CDR3 contains 15 residues. The CDR3: CASSIEGTGSGELFF.

The V call is TRBV2, the J call TRBJ1-5; TCRdb proposes TRBD1, but this gene call is untestable without DNA. The CDR3 is 17 residues long. CDR1 and CDR2 from the germline V gene are SNHLY and FYNNEI. Here the CDR3 reads CASSGPFGTGPNQPQHF.

The V gene is TRBV20-1, the J gene TRBJ1-2; TCRdb's D gene call, TRBD1, goes unchecked for lack of DNA. CDR1 is DFQATT, CDR2 SNEGSKA, per germline (reference sequence). The CDR3 extends over 11 amino acids. The chain's CDR3 is CSAPLGGGYTF.

V usage is TRBV9 and J usage is TRBJ2-3; TCRdb lists TRBD2, though no DNA is available to test this call. Germline V gives CDR1 SGDLS, CDR2 YYNGEE. The CDR3 totals 15 residues. The CDR3 region is CASSASGARSHTQYF.

The chain uses TRBV3-1 and TRBJ2-2; TCRdb calls TRBD1, which cannot be checked without DNA. The CDR3 totals 14 residues. Germline loops: CDR1 LGHDT, CDR2 YNNKEL (reference sequence). CDR3 loop: CASSQAGGVRELFF.

This sequence joins TRBV5-4 and TRBJ2-5; TCRdb returns TRBD1, unconfirmable since there is no DNA. CDR1 is SGHNT and CDR2 is YYREEE in the germline V gene (reference sequence). This CDR3 is built from 15 residues. The CDR3 here is CASSSNRNWGETQYF.

This sequence joins TRBV20-1 and TRBJ1-5. CDR3 length: 13 amino acids. Germline-derived CDR1 and CDR2 are DFQATT and SNEGSKA (reference sequence). The CDR3 spells CSASRLPNQPQHF.

V and J are TRBV20-1 and TRBJ2-1; TCRdb gives TRBD2 as the D gene, but with no DNA this cannot be confirmed. CDR1 is DFQATT and CDR2 is SNEGSKA in the germline V gene (reference sequence). This CDR3 has 15 amino acids. CDR3 protein: CSAANGLVGNNEQFF.

V gene TRBV6-5 combines with J gene TRBJ2-3; TCRdb indicates TRBD2, and absent DNA this call remains unverified. Germline values: CDR1 MNHEY, CDR2 SVGAGI. The CDR3 is made up of 14 amino acids. CDR3 sequence reads: CASSYRSGRDTQYF.

This sequence joins TRBV19 and TRBJ1-1. The CDR3 has 11 residues. CDR1 LNHDA and CDR2 SQIVND come from the germline V gene (reference sequence). CDR3: CASRERTEAFF.

The chain is built from TRBV5-1 and TRBJ2-5. This CDR3 contains 13 residues. The germline gives CDR1 SGHRS, CDR2 YFSETQ. Here the CDR3 reads CASSSENYGAQYF.

The rearrangement joins TRBV20-1 to TRBJ2-2. Germline V CDR1 and CDR2: DFQATT, SNEGSKA (reference sequence). The CDR3 has 17 residues. This CDR3 reads CSARDPFEDANTGELFF.

The chain has TRBV20-1 and TRBJ2-7; TCRdb picks TRBD1, but there is no DNA to check that call. From germline, CDR1 is DFQATT and CDR2 SNEGSKA (reference sequence). The CDR3 covers 12 residues. The CDR3 region is CSAPGGGSEQYF.

The chain employs TRBV7-6 and TRBJ2-2. The CDR3 spans 13 residues. From germline, CDR1 is SGHVS and CDR2 FNYEAQ. CDR3 sequence: CASSLARGGELFF. The complete variable domain, with remaining parts taken from reference TRBV7-6 and TRBJ2-2, reads GAGVSQSPRYKVTKRGQDVALRCDPISGHVSLYWYRQALGQGPEFLTYFNYEAQQDKSGLPNDRFSAERPEGSISTLTIQRTEQRDSAMYRCASSLARGGELFFGEGSRLTVL.

The chain uses TRBV3-1 and TRBJ2-4; absent DNA, TCRdb's TRBD1 call cannot be checked. This CDR3 spans 18 amino acids. Germline loops: CDR1 LGHDT, CDR2 YNNKEL (reference sequence). CDR3: CASSQAGLPRPAKNIQYF.

The CDR3 here is CASSPQINQPQHF. The genes are TRBV7-3 and TRBJ1-5. The V gene's germline CDR1 is SGHTA and CDR2 FQGTGA. The CDR3 runs 13 residues.

The genes are TRBV5-6 and TRBJ2-2; TCRdb proposes TRBD2, but this gene call is untestable without DNA. CDR3 length equals 18 residues. Germline lookup yields CDR1 SGHDT and CDR2 YYEEEE. Here the CDR3 reads CASSPWASGGYPTGELFF. Full variable domain (remainder filled in from reference TRBV5-6 and TRBJ2-2): DAGVTQSPTHLIKTRGQQVTLRCSPKSGHDTVSWYQQALGQGPQFIFQYYEEEERQRGNFPDRFSGHQFPNYSSELNVNALLLGDSALYLCASSPWASGGYPTGELFFGEGSRLTVL.

The V gene is TRBV5-5, the J gene TRBJ2-7; TCRdb's D call, TRBD2, is unchecked because there is no DNA. The CDR3 sequence is 15 residues long. CDR1 and CDR2 from the germline V gene are SGHKS and YYEKEE (reference sequence). The chain's CDR3 is CASSLGVAEAYEQYF.

The J gene is TRBJ2-2, the V gene TRBV3-1; the TRBD1 assignment by TCRdb is unverifiable without DNA. Germline loops: CDR1 LGHDT, CDR2 YNNKEL (reference sequence). CDR3 length: 18 amino acids. CDR3 sequence: CASSRVTFGGTHTGELFF.

The V gene is TRBV6-2 or TRBV6-3, the J gene TRBJ1-2. Looked up from germline, CDR1 is MNHEY and CDR2 is SVGEGT. This CDR3 has 14 residues. The CDR3 sequence: CASSYSQGLNVYTF.